These 9 T cell receptor beta chains share one sample of origin, sequenced in a study of T cell repertoires in cytomegalovirus infection. Each CDR3 protein gets one entry after TCRdb re-called the reads with MiXCR. The data show about 500,000 distinct CDR3 sequences, 30% to 40% seen once. These TCRs' antigens remain unknown. The sequencing used cultured PBMCs, collected from culture after CMV antigen stimulation. The receptors derive from a human donor in good health (CMV status not recorded). Some clones in this sample may be carry-over from other donors' samples.

The chain couples TRBV20-1 to TRBJ1-5, with TRBD1 matching 7 bases. The junction had 9 bases not matched to a gene; V was cut back by 6 bases and J by 7 bases. This CDR3 region has 13 residues. CDR1 DFQATT and CDR2 SNEGSKA come from the germline V gene (reference sequence). In DNA, the CDR3 is TGCAGTGCCCTGGGTAGGGACAGCCAGCCCCAGCATTTT. As protein: CSALGRDSQPQHF.

The chain employs TRBV20-1 and TRBJ2-7; 11 bases are a match to TRBD2. The V segment lost 0 bases and the J segment 4 bases; nucleotides outside the gene matches: 5. The CDR3 length is 15 residues. Germline values: CDR1 DFQATT, CDR2 SNEGSKA (reference sequence). For the CDR3, the DNA is TGCAGTGCTAGAGATCCGGCTAGCGGGAGGTACGAGCAGTACTTC. Residues: CSARDPASGRYEQYF.

The chain uses TRBV7-9 and TRBJ1-3; no clear D gene. The V end lost 6 bases, the J end lost 0 bases, and 21 bases lay between the germline ends. This CDR3 has 18 amino acids. Germline values: CDR1 SEHNR, CDR2 FQNEAQ (reference sequence). This chain's CDR3 is CASSAEWTPGSSGNTIYF. The DNA for the CDR3 is TGTGCCAGCAGTGCCGAGTGGACTCCTGGAAGCTCTGGAAACACCATATATTTT.

This clonotype was picked up a small number of times. The chain links TRBV4-1 to TRBJ2-1; 10 bases match TRBD2. The CDR3 has 14 amino acids. The junction had 6 bases not matched to a gene; V was cut back by 3 bases and J by 10 bases. The germline V gene has CDR1 MGHRA and CDR2 YSYEKL. CDR3 loop: CASSHGLAVSEQFF. The CDR3 DNA reads as TGCGCCAGCAGCCACGGACTAGCGGTAAGCGAGCAGTTCTTC.

This clonotype was picked up a small number of times. The J gene is TRBJ1-1, the V gene TRBV10-3, with TRBD1 as a possible D gene (6 bases). CDR3 length: 14 residues. Germline lookup yields CDR1 ENHRY and CDR2 SYGVKD. The V end was cut by 0 bases, the J end by 8 bases, with 13 bases between. The CDR3 sequence: CAISESRTAGEAFF. The CDR3 bases are TGTGCCATCAGTGAGTCAAGGACAGCCGGGGAAGCTTTCTTT.

This clonotype was picked up a small number of times. V is TRBV7-2 and J is TRBJ2-7, with 7 nucleotides matching TRBD1. From germline, CDR1 is SGHTA and CDR2 FQGNSA. This CDR3 contains 15 residues. Trimming at V came to 4 bases and at J to 2 bases, leaving 8 bases not matched to a gene. The CDR3 nucleotides read TGTGCCAGCAGCTACCAAGGGACAGCCGCCTACGAGCAGTACTTC. Translation gives CASSYQGTAAYEQYF.

To note about this clonotype: A read error may account for a junction end that differs from germline. This chain joins TRBV12-3 or TRBV12-4 and TRBJ2-5, with 8 bases lining up with TRBD2. CDR3 length equals 15 residues. CDR3 bases: TGTGCCAGCAGCCGGGGGGGGGGCCCCCAAGGGACCCAGTACTTC. Protein: CASSRGGGPQGTQYF.

Many counts were recorded for this clonotype. V usage is TRBV5-6 and J usage is TRBJ1-5, with D tentatively TRBD1 (5 bases). The CDR3 length is 17 residues. Germline V lookup: CDR1 SGHDT, CDR2 YYEEEE. V lost 4 bases to trimming and J lost 1 base, with 18 bases between them. CDR3 residues: CASSRGGVGGSNQPQHF. The CDR3 DNA follows: TGTGCCAGCAGCCGTGGGGGGGTGGGGGGGAGCAATCAGCCCCAGCATTTT.

The CDR3 DNA is TGTGCAGGAGGCGAGGGGAACACCGGGGAGCTGTTTTTT. It translates to CAGGEGNTGELFF. The chain joins TRBV7-9 to TRBJ2-2, with a possible D match to TRBD2 (5 bases). Germline V lookup: CDR1 SEHNR, CDR2 FQNEAQ (reference sequence). The CDR3 is made up of 13 amino acids.